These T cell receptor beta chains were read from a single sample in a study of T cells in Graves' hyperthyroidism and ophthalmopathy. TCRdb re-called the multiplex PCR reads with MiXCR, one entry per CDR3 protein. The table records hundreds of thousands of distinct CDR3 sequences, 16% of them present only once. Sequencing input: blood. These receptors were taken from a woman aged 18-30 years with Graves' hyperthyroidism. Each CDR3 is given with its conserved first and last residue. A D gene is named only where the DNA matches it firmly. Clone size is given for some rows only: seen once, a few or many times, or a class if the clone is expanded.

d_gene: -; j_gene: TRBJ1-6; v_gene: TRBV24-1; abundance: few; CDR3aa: CATSGTGNSPLHF; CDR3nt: TGTGCCACCAGTGGAACAGGGAATTCACCCCTCCACTTT
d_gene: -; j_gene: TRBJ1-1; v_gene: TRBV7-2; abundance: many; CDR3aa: CASSLTGDAPWAFF; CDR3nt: TGTGCCAGCAGCTTAACTGGGGACGCTCCATGGGCTTTCTTT
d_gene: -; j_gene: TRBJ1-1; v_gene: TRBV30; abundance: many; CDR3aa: CACGRQNTEAFF; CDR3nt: TGTGCCTGCGGACGGCAGAACACTGAAGCTTTCTTT
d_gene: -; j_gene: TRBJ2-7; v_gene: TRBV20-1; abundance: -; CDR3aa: CSARGTLRAYEQYF; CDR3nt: TGCAGTGCTAGAGGGACGTTGCGGGCCTACGAGCAGTACTTC
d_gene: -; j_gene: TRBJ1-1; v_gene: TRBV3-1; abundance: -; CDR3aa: CASSQEGAAEAFF; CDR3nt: TGTGCCAGCAGCCAAGAGGGGGCCGCTGAAGCTTTCTTT
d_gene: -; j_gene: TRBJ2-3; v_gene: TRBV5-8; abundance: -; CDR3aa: CASRWGPRGTQYF; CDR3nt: TGTGCCAGCAGGTGGGGACCGCGCGGTACGCAGTATTTT
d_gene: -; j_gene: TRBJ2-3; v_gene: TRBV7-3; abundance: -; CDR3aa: CASSLMPPGKDTQYF; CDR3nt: TGTGCCAGCAGCTTAATGCCTCCAGGGAAAGATACGCAGTATTTT
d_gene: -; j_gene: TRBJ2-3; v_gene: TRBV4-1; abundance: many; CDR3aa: CASSQGGVSWYTQYF; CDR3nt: TGCGCCAGCAGCCAAGGGGGGGTTTCGTGGTATACGCAGTATTTT
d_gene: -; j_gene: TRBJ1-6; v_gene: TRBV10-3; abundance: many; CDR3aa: CAISDPNSPLHF; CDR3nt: TGTGCCATCAGTGATCCGAATTCACCCCTCCACTTT
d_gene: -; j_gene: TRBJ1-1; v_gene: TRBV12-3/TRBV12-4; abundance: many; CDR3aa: CASSFAGTDTEAFF; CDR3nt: TGTGCCAGCAGTTTCGCTGGGACGGACACTGAAGCTTTCTTT
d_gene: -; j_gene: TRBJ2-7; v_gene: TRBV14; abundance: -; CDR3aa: CASSQVWPYEQYF; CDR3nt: TGTGCCAGCAGCCAAGTGTGGCCCTACGAGCAGTACTTC
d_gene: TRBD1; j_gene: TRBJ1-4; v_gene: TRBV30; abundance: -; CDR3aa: CACRDRDEKLFF; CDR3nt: TGTGCCTGCCGGGACAGGGATGAAAAACTGTTTTTT
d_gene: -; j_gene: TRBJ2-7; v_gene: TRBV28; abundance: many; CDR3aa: CASRSRGPALEQYF; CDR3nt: TGTGCCAGCAGGAGCAGGGGACCGGCACTCGAGCAGTACTTC
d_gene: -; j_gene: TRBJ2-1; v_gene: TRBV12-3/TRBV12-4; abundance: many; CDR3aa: CASSWRGRQSYNEQFF; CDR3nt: TGTGCCAGCAGTTGGCGGGGTCGGCAATCGTACAATGAGCAGTTCTTC
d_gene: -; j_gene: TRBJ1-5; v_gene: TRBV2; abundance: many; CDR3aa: CASRGQPTGNQPQHF; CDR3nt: TGTGCCAGCAGAGGCCAGCCGACCGGCAATCAGCCCCAGCATTTT
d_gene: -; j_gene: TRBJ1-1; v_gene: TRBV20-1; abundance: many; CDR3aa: CSAGGELANTEAFF; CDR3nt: TGCAGTGCTGGCGGGGAACTAGCGAACACTGAAGCTTTCTTT
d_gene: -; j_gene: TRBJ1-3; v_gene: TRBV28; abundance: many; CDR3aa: CASSTAGTLGNTIYF; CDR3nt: TGTGCCAGCAGTACAGCCGGGACCCTTGGAAACACCATATATTTT